The next 4 T cell receptor beta chains were all read from a single sample in a study of cytomegalovirus exposure and HLA in healthy donors. Both 60 Vbeta primers and 13 Jbeta primers went into the PCR. Sequencing used immunoSEQ multiplex PCR; TCRdb keeps in-frame clones, though not all of them. The table lists 120,000 or so clones, roughly 80% of them singletons. Source material: PBMCs. Receptors were obtained from a young man in good health and CMV-seronegative.

V gene TRBV27 combines with J gene TRBJ1-1; D is uncertain. Trimming took off 3 bases at V and 1 base at J, with 9 bases between the two ends. CDR3 length: 14 amino acids. In germline, CDR1 is MNHEY, CDR2 SMNVEV (reference sequence). In DNA, the CDR3 is TGTGCCAGCAGTTTGGAGGGTTCGAACACTGAAGCTTTCTTT. This codes for CASSLEGSNTEAFF.

The CDR3 reads CASSPQGSTDTQYF. The CDR3 nucleotides read TGTGCCAGCAGCCCCCAGGGGAGCACAGATACGCAGTATTTT. The V call is TRBV7-2, the J call TRBJ2-3, with D perhaps matching TRBD1 (6 bases). Trimming removed 5 bases at V and 0 bases at J, with 9 bases between. The CDR3 loop spans 14 amino acids. Germline-derived CDR1 and CDR2 are SGHTA and FQGNSA. The full variable domain, its missing parts supplied by reference TRBV7-2 and TRBJ2-3, is GAGVSQSPSNKVTEKGKDVELRCDPISGHTALYWYRQSLGQGLEFLIYFQGNSAPDKSGLPSDRFSAERTGGSVSTLTIQRTQQEDSAVYLCASSPQGSTDTQYFGPGTRLTVL.

This clone is a singleton in its sample. V is TRBV11-2 and J is TRBJ2-7; no definite D call. V was clipped by 1 base and J by 0 bases, with 13 bases between them. This CDR3 comprises 16 residues. Per the germline V gene, CDR1 is SGHAT and CDR2 is FQNNGV. CDR3 coding DNA: TGTGCCAGCAGCTTAGGGCCCGCGAGGAGCTCCTACGAGCAGTACTTC. Translating it yields CASSLGPARSSYEQYF.

The chain recombines TRBV2 with TRBJ2-5, with D perhaps TRBD2 (6 bases). This CDR3 has 15 residues. V lost 0 bases to trimming and J lost 4 bases, with 12 bases between them. Germline CDR1 SNHLY, CDR2 FYNNEI. Here the CDR3 reads CASSEALRGGETQYF. The DNA for the CDR3 is TGTGCCAGCAGTGAAGCGCTTAGGGGAGGAGAGACCCAGTACTTC. Full variable domain (missing parts from reference TRBV2 and TRBJ2-5): EPEVTQTPSHQVTQMGQEVILRCVPISNHLYFYWYRQILGQKVEFLVSFYNNEISEKSEIFDDQFSVERPDGSNFTLKIRSTKLEDSAMYFCASSEALRGGETQYFGPGTRLLVL.